What follows is one T cell receptor beta chain and its context. This clone turned up a few times. Its recognized antigen is unknown. Base-call qualities are not available, and no considerably larger clone is one nucleotide away. Libraries were constructed by the immunoSEQ multiplex PCR assay. High-throughput TCR-beta CDR3 sequencing of genomic DNA from most patients was performed by Adaptive Biotechnologies. From the authors' description of their analysis: Adaptive's ImmunoSEQ software was the source of the TCR sequencing data for 15 to 20 patients, while a few other patients were processed with MiXCR and VDJtools. CDR3 nucleotide sequences shared by donor and recipient were removed because the origin of these sequences could not be assigned. To count as alloreactive, a clone needed at least 2-fold expansion over unstimulated cells and a minimum CFSE-low frequency of 0.002% (template counts) or 0.001% (read counts). Clones were considered mappable if detected in sequenced pre-transplant spleen, lymph node, or MLR CFSE-low populations of the donor or recipient. Cumulative frequency of alloreactive clones was calculated as a percentage of all sequences weighted by copy number. TCRdb's version of the immuneACCESS table is confined to in-frame rearrangements and falls short of the full clone set. An unresolved V gene accounts for under half of the shortfall where checked; the remainder is of unknown origin. The DNA gave D and trimming, while V, J and clone size come from that table. This sample is represented by around 7,400 clones; around 63% of them were singletons. The ten largest clones add up to about 20% of the sample.

This record comes from a study of graft-versus-host responses after intestinal transplantation (dated by TCRdb to the early 2020s). Study-level background: Recipients received multivisceral, liver-intestinal, or isolated intestinal transplants. All recipients received anti-thymocyte globulin induction followed by maintenance tacrolimus and steroids for around 3 years. Graft-versus-host and host-versus-graft alloreactive T cell clones were tracked in the graft, circulation and bone marrow after intestinal transplantation using bulk TCR-beta CDR3 sequencing. Alloreactive clones were identified by sequencing pre-transplant mixed lymphocyte reaction products and comparing them with unstimulated pre-transplant donor and recipient T cells. The cohort enrolled about two dozen intestinal transplant recipients, one of whom was a retransplant, and a few patients without pretransplant specimens were excluded. A peak of at least 4% donor T cells among recipient peripheral blood mononuclear cells was the definition used for donor T cell macrochimerism. Rather than being sequenced by the commercial service, samples from a few later patients were sequenced in-house on an Illumina MiSeq and processed with MiXCR. Study-wide findings and limitations: Conclusions were limited by the relatively low number and heterogeneity of intestinal transplant patients. Early after transplant, peak levels of circulating GvH clones were associated with declines in HvG clones. In the allografts of patients with donor T cell macrochimerism, GvH to HvG T cell clonal ratios were high. GvH clones were detected in recipient bone marrow, and some appeared earlier in ileal mucosa or blood, consistent with an intestinal mucosal origin.

Compared with germline, V lacks 10 bases and J lacks 8 bases; bases without a gene match: 13. Reading the germline V gene gives CDR1 MNHEY and CDR2 SVGAGI. From its cysteine to its phenylalanine, the CDR3 spans 13 amino acids. The retained sequence is limited to the CDR3, 39 bases, with the frame set at the first base. To isolate intraepithelial and lamina propria lymphocytes from graft specimens, dithiothreitol, EDTA incubations and collagenase D digestion were used. Bulk TCR-beta sequencing was performed on serial intestinal graft biopsy specimens collected as late as 600 days after transplant. This clonotype was sampled from a human patient who received an intestinal transplant, so some T cells may come from the graft donor. The chain uses TRBV6-5 and TRBJ1-2; the junction holds 7 bases that match TRBD1. The source material was ileum tissue, sampled approximately 8 months after intestinal transplantation. The CDR3 here reads CATNDREVEGYTF. The DNA sequence is TGTGCCACCAATGACAGGGAGGTCGAAGGCTACACCTTC.